This entry describes one T cell receptor (beta chain). This receptor's antigen is unknown. Per-base quality was not reported, and no clone a single base away is much larger than it. The trial excluded patients who had a history of autoimmune disease or who were on systemic immunosuppression. Peripheral blood for TCR sequencing was drawn from every dose cohort at baseline, at cycle 4 day 1 and at cycle 7 day 1. Samples were obtained from an open-label, multicenter, first-in-human phase I dose-escalation trial of ivuxolimab. Adults with locally advanced or metastatic melanoma, renal cell, hepatocellular, or head and neck squamous cell carcinoma were enrolled in the trial. Before TCR sequencing, CD4+ T cells and CD8+ T cells from peripheral blood were sorted into separate populations. Genomic DNA was isolated from the sorted cells so that the TCRbeta CDR3 region could be sequenced. TCRbeta CDR3 regions were sequenced using the immunoSEQ Assay. TCRdb obtained this table from immuneACCESS and retained in-frame rearrangements with V and J assigned. These tables miss some clones; where compared with another copy, unresolved V genes account for less than half of the shortfall, and the remainder is unexplained. The sample records roughly 80,000 clones, around 88% of which are singletons. 6.5% to 7.5% of the sample is held by the ten biggest clonotypes.

Via the germline V gene, CDR1 is WSHSY and CDR2 SAAADI. Inclusive of the bounding cysteine and phenylalanine, the CDR3 is 13 residues long. The retained sequence is limited to the CDR3, 39 bases, with the frame set at the first base. Trimming at the junction amounts to 0 bases on V and 3 bases on J, and the germline ends lie 6 bases apart. This sample was taken from a study of OX40 agonist ivuxolimab in advanced cancers. General notes on the study: Ivuxolimab, which targeted the costimulatory receptor OX40 (CD134), was an agonistic, fully human IgG2 monoclonal antibody. Intravenous ivuxolimab was administered to patients every 2 weeks at six dose levels: 0.01, 0.1, 0.3, 1.5, 3 and 10 mg/kg. Of the 50 to 55 dose-escalation patients, hepatocellular carcinoma was present in 19, melanoma in approximately 15, renal cell carcinoma in 9 and head and neck cancer in 9. The dose-escalation cohort was 82.7% male with a mean age of about 65 years, ranging from roughly 23 to 80. Patients were allowed to have had prior anti-PD-1, anti-PD-L1 or anti-CTLA-4 therapy, and around 43% of the dose-escalation patients had been treated with checkpoint inhibitors. Partial responses were achieved by three dose-escalation patients, of whom one had hepatocellular carcinoma and two had cutaneous melanoma. The purpose of peripheral TCRbeta sequencing was to test whether ivuxolimab changed TCR sequence diversity and led to clonal T-cell expansion. The paper reports the monotherapy dose-escalation portion (N of about 47 patients) of the phase I ivuxolimab trial. On the study overall, not on this receptor specifically: Antigen specificity was not determined for the clonally expanded peripheral T cells. At doses from 0.1 to 3.0 mg/kg, clonal expansion was seen in both CD4+ and CD8+ blood T cells between baseline and week 6. Low levels of normalized T-cell clonal expansion were also seen in some nonresponding patients. Partial responders in the 0.1-3.0 mg/kg groups had among the lowest normalized peripheral clonal expansion, especially among CD8+ T cells. After ivuxolimab, CD8+ T cells had more expanded clones than CD4+ T cells on average.

Sequenced here: CD4+ or CD8+ T cells sorted from blood, sampled in a trial of the OX40 agonist ivuxolimab. The sequence derives from an adult with an advanced solid tumor such as melanoma, head and neck, liver or kidney cancer. The sequence is built from TRBV10-2 and TRBJ2-7; the D gene remains uncertain. The CDR3 reads as follows: CASSESKRYEQYF. The DNA is TGCGCCAGCAGTGAGTCGAAACGCTACGAGCAGTACTTC.